These 29 T cell receptor beta chains were sequenced from one sample in a study of siplizumab effects on memory and regulatory T cells (dated by TCRdb to the late 2010s). The library was prepared using the immunoSEQ multiplex PCR assay. In TCRdb, the immuneACCESS table is reduced to in-frame sequences with V and J assigned. These tables do not hold every clone; where another copy was compared, an unresolved V gene accounts for under half, and the others remain unexplained. The sample table shows some 99,000 clones, and approximately 90% are seen once. Around 0.75% of the sample is held by the ten biggest clonotypes. Source material: Tregs sorted from blood. These receptors were collected from a human donor in good health.

The V and J genes are TRBV7-9 and TRBJ2-1; TRBD1 agrees at 8 bases. The CDR3 has 16 amino acids. J was trimmed by 4 bases and V by 2 bases; bases with no gene match: 7. Per the germline V gene, CDR1 is SEHNR and CDR2 is FQNEAQ (reference sequence). This CDR3 reads CASSLLQGARYNEQFF. Here the CDR3 DNA reads TGTGCCAGCAGCTTATTGCAGGGGGCGCGTTACAATGAGCAGTTCTTC.

This clone was picked up a small number of times. The chain couples TRBV4-1 to TRBJ1-1; 8 positions match TRBD1. CDR1 and CDR2 from the germline V gene are MGHRA and YSYEKL. This CDR3 is built from 15 residues. The V segment lost 5 bases and the J segment 4 bases; nucleotides outside the gene matches: 9. CDR3 sequence: CASSSQTGVVTEAFF. The CDR3, as DNA: TGCGCCAGCAGCTCCCAGACAGGGGTGGTCACTGAAGCTTTCTTT.

This clone is a singleton in its sample. This rearrangement joins TRBV6-6 to TRBJ2-4; D is perhaps TRBD1 or TRBD2 (5 bases each). Per germline, CDR1 MNHNY and CDR2 SVGAGI (reference sequence). The CDR3 is made up of 11 amino acids. The V end lost 6 bases, the J end lost 16 bases, and 16 bases lay between the germline ends. The chain's CDR3 is CASRSGALDYF. The CDR3 region has the DNA TGTGCCAGCAGGTCCGGGGCGCTGGATTACTTC.

This clone was recorded once. The V and J genes are TRBV5-5 and TRBJ2-5; D unclear. With 0 bases removed from V and 5 bases from J, the gap between germline ends came to 8 bases. Germline V gene lookup returns CDR1 SGHKS and CDR2 YYEKEE (reference sequence). There are 13 residues in the CDR3. CDR3 amino acids: CASSLGDRETQYF. In DNA, the CDR3 is TGTGCCAGCAGCTTGGGGGATAGGGAGACCCAGTACTTC.

In this sample, this clone turned up once. The chain joins TRBV2 to TRBJ1-1; D is ambiguous. Trimming removed 2 bases at V and 10 bases at J, with 8 bases between. Germline assignment: CDR1 SNHLY and CDR2 FYNNEI. The CDR3 length is 11 residues. CDR3 amino acids: CASSERVGAFF. DNA for the CDR3: TGTGCCAGCAGTGAAAGGGTTGGAGCTTTCTTT.

The count of this clone is one. V usage is TRBV5-4 and J usage is TRBJ2-5, with TRBD1 as a possible D gene (7 bases). The CDR3 runs to 17 residues. Looked up from germline, CDR1 is SGHNT and CDR2 is YYREEE (reference sequence). The germline V and J ends were trimmed by 3 bases and 5 bases, with 23 bases remaining between them. The CDR3 DNA reads as TGTGCCAGCAGCTCACCACCGAGGGGATCAGGGGGGGAGACCCAGTACTTC. Its protein product is CASSSPPRGSGGETQYF.

Worth noting for this clone: Other DNA sequences within the sample encode an identical CDR3. V is TRBV18 and J is TRBJ1-1; D gene unclear. V was shortened by 0 bases and J by 1 base, with 3 bases between the two germline ends. The CDR3 loop spans 13 amino acids. Germline V gene lookup returns CDR1 KGHSH and CDR2 LQKENI. Here the CDR3 DNA reads TGTGCCAGCTCACCACCAGGGAACACTGAAGCTTTCTTT. Translation: CASSPPGNTEAFF.

J is TRBJ1-3 and V is TRBV30; D might be TRBD1 (6 bases). V was cut by 3 bases and J by 4 bases, with 16 bases left in between. The CDR3 extends over 15 amino acids. The germline CDR1 and CDR2 sequences are GTSNPN and SVGIG (reference sequence). CDR3 coding DNA: TGTGCCTGGAGGGCCCTAGGTGGACAGGGAAACACCATATATTTT. Protein product: CAWRALGGQGNTIYF.

J is TRBJ2-7 and V is TRBV2; D uncertain. The CDR3 is made up of 17 amino acids. The V end was cut by 0 bases, the J end by 4 bases, with 19 bases between. CDR1 SNHLY and CDR2 FYNNEI come from the germline V gene. CDR3 nucleotides: TGTGCCAGCAGTGAAGCGCTTGTTCAAGACCGTTGGTACGAGCAGTACTTC. This gives the protein CASSEALVQDRWYEQYF.

This chain joins TRBV5-1 and TRBJ2-1; TRBD1 matches at 10 bases. This CDR3 contains 15 residues. The ends lost 0 bases at V and 4 bases at J; junction bases unmatched: 1. Germline-derived CDR1 and CDR2 are SGHRS and YFSETQ. The CDR3 nucleotides are TGCGCCAGCAGCTTGGCGGGACAGGGGTACAATGAGCAGTTCTTC. Amino acids: CASSLAGQGYNEQFF.

CDR3 protein: CASSVGVNYEQYF. The CDR3 DNA follows: TGTGCCAGCAGCGTAGGGGTGAACTACGAGCAGTACTTC. This chain connects TRBV9 to TRBJ2-5; D unclear. TRBJ2-7 matches the DNA end more closely, so the J call is doubtful. The CDR3 length is 13 residues. Germline CDR1 reads SGDLS; CDR2 reads YYNGEE.

CDR3 DNA sequence: TGTGCCAGCAGTCGTCCGGGACAGGGATCCTACGAGCAGTACTTC. It yields the protein CASSRPGQGSYEQYF. The chain links TRBV6-6 to TRBJ2-7; 9 bases fit TRBD1. J was trimmed by 1 base and V by 5 bases; bases with no gene match: 6. Germline values: CDR1 MNHNY, CDR2 SVGAGI (reference sequence). The CDR3 consists of 15 residues.

This clone was seen only once. This chain uses TRBV29-1 with TRBJ2-5; D tentatively reads TRBD1 or TRBD2 (5 bases each). The CDR3 is 13 amino acids. Per germline, CDR1 SQVTM and CDR2 ANQGSEA. V dropped 7 bases and J dropped 1 base, with 13 bases sitting between them. The DNA of the CDR3 is TGCAGCGGGGGGTCAGGCCTCCAAGAGACCCAGTACTTC. It codes for CSGGSGLQETQYF.

The genes are TRBV11-3 and TRBJ2-1; maybe TRBD2 (5 bases). V lost 1 base and J lost 4, with 11 bases in between. CDR1 and CDR2 from the germline V gene are SGHNT and YENEEA. This CDR3 is built from 15 residues. DNA for the CDR3: TGTGCCAGCAGCTTAGTTGAGGGTGGGTACAATGAGCAGTTCTTC. Translation: CASSLVEGGYNEQFF.

V and J are TRBV6-6 and TRBJ1-2; no firm D call. The length of the CDR3 is 9 residues. V lost 8 bases and J 6 bases, leaving 4 bases between the germline ends. The V gene's germline CDR1 is MNHNY and CDR2 SVGAGI (reference sequence). Written as DNA, the CDR3 is TGTGCCAGCGGAAATGGCTACACCTTC. As protein: CASGNGYTF.

V is TRBV5-4 and J is TRBJ1-2; TRBD1 agrees at 11 bases. Germline assignment: CDR1 SGHNT and CDR2 YYREEE (reference sequence). This CDR3 is 15 amino acids long. After removal of 0 bases from V and 8 bases from J, the junction contained 6 bases not matched to a gene. The DNA for the CDR3 is TGTGCCAGCAGCTTGGTGGACAGGGGGCAGGAGGGCTACACCTTC. This gives the protein CASSLVDRGQEGYTF. Full variable domain (outside the CDR3, taken from reference TRBV5-4 and TRBJ1-2): ETGVTQSPTHLIKTRGQQVTLRCSSQSGHNTVSWYQQALGQGPQFIFQYYREEENGRGNFPPRFSGLQFPNYSSELNVNALELDDSALYLCASSLVDRGQEGYTFGSGTRLTVV.

This chain joins TRBV25-1 and TRBJ1-5, with 7 bases lining up with TRBD1. This CDR3 is built from 14 residues. The ends lost 6 bases at V and 5 bases at J; junction bases unmatched: 7. Germline CDR1 MGHDK, CDR2 SYGVNS. The CDR3 coding sequence is TGTGCCAGCAGCCAGGGGGGAGGGGATCAGCCCCAGCATTTT. It encodes CASSQGGGDQPQHF.

This sequence joins TRBV29-1 and TRBJ2-2; D unresolved. The V and J ends lost 7 bases and 0 bases respectively, with 9 bases between them. The CDR3 runs 13 residues. The germline CDR1 and CDR2 sequences are SQVTM and ANQGSEA. The CDR3 nucleotides are TGCAGCGCTCGCCTTCCGAACACCGGGGAGCTGTTTTTT. Translation: CSARLPNTGELFF.

This clone was counted a single time. The V and J genes are TRBV2 and TRBJ2-3; no clear D gene. The CDR3 has 12 amino acids. Germline CDR1 SNHLY, CDR2 FYNNEI. V lost 8 bases, J lost 1 base, and 7 bases lay in between. The CDR3 nucleotides read TGTGCCAGCGGGGTGGGCACAGATACGCAGTATTTT. Its translation is CASGVGTDTQYF.

The rearrangement uses TRBV19 and TRBJ1-3; tentatively, D is TRBD1 (6 bases). Germline values: CDR1 LNHDA, CDR2 SQIVND (reference sequence). Trimming took 2 bases from V and 7 from J, leaving 12 bases between them. The CDR3 length is 14 residues. CDR3 residues: CASSISGQRNTIYF. The CDR3 region has the DNA TGTGCCAGTAGTATATCGGGACAAAGGAACACCATATATTTT.

The chain carries TRBV11-1 and TRBJ2-5; D remains unclear. CDR3 length: 13 amino acids. Trimming took off 6 bases at V and 7 bases at J, with 15 bases between the two ends. The germline V gene encodes CDR1 SGHAT and CDR2 FQDESV (reference sequence). CDR3 region: CASRGVGYGTQYF. CDR3 DNA sequence: TGTGCCAGCAGGGGCGTAGGGTACGGGACCCAGTACTTC.

The chain is built from TRBV30 and TRBJ2-7; the D is unclear. The V and J ends lost 1 base and 4 bases respectively, with 11 bases between them. The CDR3 spans 13 residues. CDR1 is GTSNPN, CDR2 SVGIG, per germline (reference sequence). CDR3 DNA sequence: TGTGCCTGGAGTGCCTCCCGCGCATACGAGCAGTACTTC. It encodes CAWSASRAYEQYF.

The rearrangement joins TRBV12-5 to TRBJ2-3, with D possibly TRBD2 on 5 matching bases. The CDR3 runs to 14 residues. CDR1 and CDR2 (germline): LGHNT, FRNRAP. Between the trimmed V and J ends, which lost 1 base and 3 bases, there was a span of 8 bases. CDR3 nucleotides: TGTGCTAGTGGTTTGGGGGGAGTGACAGATACGCAGTATTTT. It codes for CASGLGGVTDTQYF.

V is TRBV5-1 and J is TRBJ2-5; a possible D gene is TRBD2 (9 bases). Looked up from germline, CDR1 is SGHRS and CDR2 is YFSETQ. The length of the CDR3 is 17 residues. V lost 5 bases and J 4 bases, leaving 24 bases between the germline ends. CDR3 DNA sequence: TGCGCCAGCAGAGGACAGGGCTCGCGGGAGGGCCGAGAGACCCAGTACTTC. It encodes CASRGQGSREGRETQYF.

In its sample, this clone was seen once. The chain links TRBV5-1 to TRBJ1-3, with TRBD1 matching 7 bases. The ends lost 4 bases at V and 0 bases at J; junction bases unmatched: 13. Germline CDR1 SGHRS, CDR2 YFSETQ. The CDR3 runs to 18 residues. CDR3 region: CASSLRDRQTHSGNTIYF. The CDR3 DNA follows: TGCGCCAGCAGCCTAAGGGACAGACAAACCCACTCTGGAAACACCATATATTTT.

The chain combines TRBV9 with TRBJ2-2, with D uncertain. Trimming took 3 bases from V and 5 from J, leaving 11 bases between them. The germline CDR1 and CDR2 sequences are SGDLS and YYNGEE. CDR3 length equals 14 residues. CDR3 DNA: TGTGCCAGCAGCGCCCAAGGTTGGACCGGGGAGCTGTTTTTT. Translated, it gives CASSAQGWTGELFF.

This clone appeared a single time. The chain joins TRBV11-2 to TRBJ2-1; 7 bases align to TRBD1. CDR1 is SGHAT and CDR2 is FQNNGV in the germline V gene. The CDR3 consists of 15 residues. V lost 3 bases and J lost 1; bases outside the gene matches: 3. The CDR3: CASSFIRGSYNEQFF. The CDR3 DNA reads TGTGCCAGCAGCTTTATCAGGGGGTCCTACAATGAGCAGTTCTTC.

Points on this clone: Other DNA sequences within the sample encode an identical CDR3. This chain joins TRBV6-5 and TRBJ2-2; D gene uncertain. The CDR3 runs 14 residues. CDR1 is MNHEY and CDR2 is SVGAGI in the germline V gene. V was clipped by 3 bases and J by 1 base, with 6 bases between them. CDR3: CASSYERNTGELFF. Written as DNA, the CDR3 is TGTGCCAGCAGTTATGAGCGGAACACCGGGGAGCTGTTTTTT.

This rearrangement joins TRBV6-5 to TRBJ1-3; D unresolved. The CDR3 has 13 amino acids. Germline CDR1 reads MNHEY; CDR2 reads SVGAGI. V lost 2 bases and J lost 9, with 11 bases in between. The CDR3 protein is CASSYSPDPTIYF. The CDR3 DNA reads TGTGCCAGCAGTTACAGCCCGGACCCCACCATATATTTT.